The 14 T cell receptor beta chains below were found in one sample sequenced in a study of control samples from healthy donors and cancer patients. Some clones are missing from TCRdb's copy, which holds only in-frame ones; the method was immunoSEQ multiplex PCR. The table lists around 120,000 clones, roughly 91% of them singletons. Material: PBMCs. These TCRs come from a man aged 50 to 59 with head and neck cancer.

J is TRBJ1-2 and V is TRBV18; 7 bases map to TRBD1. Germline lookup yields CDR1 KGHSH and CDR2 LQKENI. J lost 0 bases, V lost 5 bases, and 3 bases had no gene match. The CDR3 extends over 14 amino acids. The CDR3 DNA reads TGTGCCAGCTCAAAGACAGGGCCTAACTATGGCTACACCTTC. This gives the protein CASSKTGPNYGYTF. Full variable domain (missing parts from reference TRBV18 and TRBJ1-2): NAGVMQNPRHLVRRRGQEARLRCSPMKGHSHVYWYRQLPEEGLKFMVYLQKENIIDESGMPKERFSAEFPKEGPSILRIQQVVRGDSAAYFCASSKTGPNYGYTFGSGTRLTVV.

CDR3 residues: CAWSDPGVETQYF. Here the CDR3 DNA reads TGTGCCTGGAGTGACCCCGGGGTCGAGACCCAGTACTTC. The V gene is TRBV30, the J gene TRBJ2-5, with D perhaps TRBD2 (5 bases). Germline CDR1 and CDR2: GTSNPN and SVGIG (reference sequence). Trimming pared 1 base from V and 5 bases from J, leaving 11 bases between. CDR3 length: 13 amino acids.

The chain couples TRBV5-3 to TRBJ2-6; no clear D. TRBV5-3 is an ORF, with its function uncertain. The CDR3 loop spans 15 amino acids. Trimming shortened V by 0 bases and J by 0 bases, and 4 bases separated the two germline ends. The CDR3 spells CARSLALSGANVLTF. DNA for the CDR3: TGTGCCAGAAGCTTGGCGCTCTCTGGGGCCAACGTCCTGACTTTC.

The J gene is TRBJ1-6, the V gene TRBV6-6; TRBD1 is a possible D gene (5 bases). CDR3 length: 16 residues. Trimming removed 7 bases at V and 6 bases at J, with 19 bases between. Germline V gives CDR1 MNHNY, CDR2 SVGAGI (reference sequence). The CDR3 region has the DNA TGTGCCAGCAATTCGGCAGGGCGAGGGAGTAATTCACCCCTCCACTTT. Residues: CASNSAGRGSNSPLHF.

The chain combines TRBV3-1 (or the pseudogene TRBV3-2) with TRBJ2-3; the D gene is possibly TRBD2 (7 bases). Looked up from germline, CDR1 is LGHDT and CDR2 is YNNKEL (reference sequence). V lost 5 bases and J lost 6, with 12 bases in between. This CDR3 is built from 13 residues. CDR3 DNA: TGTGCCAGCAGCGGGGGGGCCAAGGATACGCAGTATTTT. This sequence encodes CASSGGAKDTQYF.

This chain links TRBV5-6 with TRBJ1-1, with 8 bases matching TRBD1. This CDR3 comprises 16 residues. Trimming cost V 4 bases and J 4 bases; bases outside gene matches: 12. The germline gives CDR1 SGHDT, CDR2 YYEEEE. The CDR3 DNA reads as TGTGCCAGCAGCGGACCCACGACAGGGGATGGCACTGAAGCTTTCTTT. Encoded protein: CASSGPTTGDGTEAFF.

The chain combines TRBV21-1 with TRBJ2-5. TRBV21-1 is a pseudogene segment. There are 15 residues in the CDR3. The CDR3 DNA sequence: TGTGCCAGCAGCAAAGTGGTATGGGATAAAGAGACCCAGTACTTC. Amino acid sequence: CASSKVVWDKETQYF.

This clone was found once. The chain links TRBV2 to TRBJ2-6; no reliable D call. Germline V lookup: CDR1 SNHLY, CDR2 FYNNEI. The CDR3 has 15 residues. The V and J ends lost 6 bases and 0 bases respectively, with 9 bases between them. The CDR3 DNA follows: TGTGCCAGCAGGTTTCAGAGCTCTGGGGCCAACGTCCTGACTTTC. Encoded protein: CASRFQSSGANVLTF.

CDR3 loop: CASSPGVPYYNEQFF. The DNA for the CDR3 is TGTGCCAGCAGCCCCGGGGTTCCATATTACAATGAGCAGTTCTTC. This chain joins TRBV7-3 and TRBJ2-1, with D maybe TRBD2 (5 bases). The V gene's germline CDR1 is SGHTA and CDR2 FQGTGA. This CDR3 contains 15 residues. With 5 bases removed from V and 4 bases from J, the gap between germline ends came to 15 bases.

The V and J genes are TRBV9 and TRBJ1-2; D is unresolved. The CDR3 is 13 amino acids. With 0 bases removed from V and 8 bases from J, the gap between germline ends came to 11 bases. Germline V gene sequence: CDR1 SGDLS, CDR2 YYNGEE. DNA of the CDR3: TGTGCCAGCAGCGTAGCTACGAGGGCCGGCTACACCTTC. Its translation: CASSVATRAGYTF. Using reference TRBV9 and TRBJ1-2 for the parts outside the CDR3, the full variable domain is DSGVTQTPKHLITATGQRVTLRCSPRSGDLSVYWYQQSLDQGLQFLIQYYNGEERAKGNILERFSAQQFPDLHSELNLSSLELGDSALYFCASSVATRAGYTFGSGTRLTVV.

This chain connects TRBV4-2 to TRBJ1-2, with D hard to call. The CDR3 covers 15 residues. Germline loops: CDR1 LGHNA, CDR2 YNFKEQ. Deletions cut 4 bases from V and 4 bases from J, with 16 bases between. The CDR3 reads CASSLSREGGYGYTF. DNA of the CDR3: TGTGCCAGCAGCCTAAGCCGGGAAGGTGGCTATGGCTACACCTTC.

The J gene is TRBJ1-2, the V gene TRBV6-4; 7 bases are a match to TRBD1. The CDR3 contains 15 residues. V dropped 0 bases and J dropped 4; count of bases not matched to a gene: 5. Germline V gene data show CDR1 as MRHNA and CDR2 as SNTAGT. CDR3 DNA sequence: TGTGCCAGCAGTGACTCGGAGGGGGCCCTCTATGGCTACACCTTC. It translates to CASSDSEGALYGYTF.

This clone occurred once. V usage is TRBV5-1 and J usage is TRBJ1-2; D remains ambiguous. V gave up 0 bases and J gave up 1 base, with 4 bases separating them. Looked up from germline, CDR1 is SGHRS and CDR2 is YFSETQ. The CDR3 loop spans 13 amino acids. In DNA, the CDR3 is TGCGCCAGCAGCTTGGGCCGTAACTATGGCTACACCTTC. Protein: CASSLGRNYGYTF.

The CDR3 sequence: CASKGTHSPLHF. For the CDR3, the DNA is TGTGCCAGTAAGGGGACCCATTCACCCCTCCACTTT. J is TRBJ1-6 and V is TRBV19; D is perhaps TRBD1 (5 bases). CDR1 and CDR2 from the germline V gene are LNHDA and SQIVND (reference sequence). The ends were cut back, 7 bases at V and 8 bases at J, with 9 bases in the middle. The CDR3 loop spans 12 amino acids.